A few counts support the clone carrying this TCR beta chain. What it binds is unknown. This record comes from a study of regulatory T cells in long-lasting Graves disease. Study-wide results and limits: There were preferences for TRBV28, TRBJ1-2 and TRBJ2-5 in persistent disease. For persistent Graves' patients, TCR diversity was lower than for newly diagnosed ones.

The germline gives CDR1 SGHTA, CDR2 FQGNSA. This CDR3 has 13 residues. Trimming took off 0 bases at V and 8 bases at J, with 9 bases between the two ends. Time point described: persistent/refractory GD, antithyroid drugs over 5 years with positive TRAb. RNA from PBMCs was the source of the TCR library. Peripheral blood, around 9.4 milliliters of it, was drawn into EDTA tubes. Arm-PCR of CDR3 regions and iRepertoire HTBI primers were used to build TCR beta libraries. TCRdb independently ran MiXCR on the multiplex PCR reads; one entry per CDR3 protein. Here the sample spans about 460,000 distinct CDR3 sequences, 20% to 25% being singletons.

This sequence joins TRBV7-2 and TRBJ2-3, with D possibly being TRBD1 (5 bases). The clonotype originates from a female donor with Graves disease. This sample comprised peripheral blood mononuclear cells (PBMCs), obtained when the disease was refractory, from a patient treated with antithyroid drugs. CDR3 loop: CASSLALQGTQYF. Here the CDR3 DNA reads TGTGCCAGCAGCTTAGCGCTTCAGGGTACGCAGTATTTT.